Sequencing of this T cell receptor beta chain was carried out in a study of cytomegalovirus exposure and HLA in healthy donors. The PCR was carried out with 60 Vbeta primers and 13 Jbeta primers. Here immunoSEQ multiplex PCR was the method, and the copy in TCRdb shows in-frame clones only, minus some. The sample's table shows 80,000 to 95,000 clones. V dropped 4 bases and J dropped 1 base, with 16 bases sitting between them. In germline, CDR1 is GTSNPN, CDR2 SVGIG (reference sequence). The length of the CDR3 is 15 residues. The sequenced sample consisted of PBMCs. The receptor was isolated from a woman aged 25 to 39 in good health and CMV-seronegative. The J gene is TRBJ1-2, the V gene TRBV30; D not resolved. Here the CDR3 DNA reads TGTGCCTGGAATCCCAGGATTATTCGTAACTATGGCTACACCTTC. Residues: CAWNPRIIRNYGYTF.